A selection of T cell receptor beta chains follows, all from one sample in a study of T-cell reconstitution after alpha-beta-depleted transplantation in children. TCRdb re-derived calls from the PCR reads in MiXCR, one entry per CDR3 protein. The data show approximately 250,000 distinct CDR3 sequences, with 9.7% seen just once and 5% to 6% held by the top ten. The starting material was PBMCs from the stem cell graft donor, obtained from the stem cell graft. These receptors were collected from a human donor who donated a stem cell graft to a child with SCID. The CDR3 runs from the conserved cysteine through the conserved F or W. D genes are given only for firm matches. Size values are once, few and many counts, or a class for expanded clones, and some rows have none.

J gene,D gene,V gene,clone size,CDR3 DNA,CDR3 protein
TRBJ2-7,TRBD2,TRBV5-1,many,TGCGCCAGCAGCCTGGGACTAGCGGGGCGATACGAGCAGTACTTC,CASSLGLAGRYEQYF
TRBJ2-7,NA,TRBV5-1,many,TGCGCCAGCAGCTTGAACGGCCAGGACCCACCCGGGGGTAACTCCTACGAGCAGTACTTC,CASSLNGQDPPGGNSYEQYF
TRBJ2-7,NA,TRBV20-1,many,TGCAGTGCTTCCTCCCCCCCGGGGAGGAGCTCCTACGAGCAGTACTTC,CSASSPPGRSSYEQYF
TRBJ2-1,NA,TRBV5-6,many,TGTGCCAGCAGCGCCGCCGGGACTCCAATCTACAATGAGCAGTTCTTC,CASSAAGTPIYNEQFF
TRBJ2-3,TRBD2,TRBV7-7,many,TGTGCCAGCAGCCCGACTAGCGGGCGGCCTGTCGATATAGACACAGATACGCAGTATTTT,CASSPTSGRPVDIDTDTQYF
TRBJ1-2,TRBD1,TRBV5-1,many,TGCGCCAGCAGCTCGACAGGGGACTATGGCTACACCTTC,CASSSTGDYGYTF
TRBJ1-6,TRBD1,TRBV4-3,many,TGCGCCAGCAGCCAATCAGGTCCCGGGACAGGTCTGTCACCCCTCCACTTT,CASSQSGPGTGLSPLHF
TRBJ2-7,NA,TRBV20-1,NA,TGCAGTGCCGCGGACAGAACCTACGAGCAGTACTTC,CSAADRTYEQYF
TRBJ1-2,NA,TRBV6-5,many,TGTGCCAGCAGGTACTCTGACAGATATGGCTACACCTTC,CASRYSDRYGYTF
TRBJ1-2,NA,TRBV2,many,TGTGCCAGCAGTGAAGACCCTAGTAATGGCTACACCTTC,CASSEDPSNGYTF
TRBJ1-3,NA,TRBV20-1,NA,TGCAGTGCTAGAGTGAAGGGAGGCACAGGTCTCGTTCGGAGTGCCATATATTTT,CSARVKGGTGLVRSAIYF
TRBJ2-2,NA,TRBV5-1,NA,TGCGCCAGCAGCTTGTTCGGGGGCCCGAACACCGGGGAGCTGTTTTTT,CASSLFGGPNTGELFF
TRBJ1-4,TRBD1,TRBV30,NA,TGTGCCTGGAGTCCAAAATCGGACAGGGGGCATGAAAAACTGTTTTTT,CAWSPKSDRGHEKLFF
TRBJ2-3,TRBD2,TRBV10-3,NA,TGTGCCATCAGTGAGGGTTTAGCGGGGGGCACAGATACGCAGTATTTT,CAISEGLAGGTDTQYF
TRBJ1-1,NA,TRBV9,many,TGTGCCAGCAGCGTAGCCAGAACGACAGAAGCTTTCTTT,CASSVARTTEAFF
TRBJ2-1,TRBD1,TRBV12-3/TRBV12-4,many,TGTGCCAGCAGCTATCACTTTACAGGGGTCAATGAGCAGTTCTTC,CASSYHFTGVNEQFF
TRBJ1-1,NA,TRBV5-1,many,TGCGCCAGCAGCTTCGATAGCCTGAACACTGAAGCTTTCTTT,CASSFDSLNTEAFF
TRBJ2-2,NA,TRBV5-1,many,TGCGCCAGCAGCGCGGGTCCTGGCGGGGAGCTGTTTTTT,CASSAGPGGELFF
TRBJ1-6,NA,TRBV5-1,many,TGCGCCAGCAGCTTGGAAGGGCCGCCGGATTCACCCCTCCACTTT,CASSLEGPPDSPLHF
TRBJ2-7,TRBD1,TRBV12-3/TRBV12-4,many,TGTGCCAGCAGTTTGAAGGGGGCAGGCCCCTACGAGCAGTACTTC,CASSLKGAGPYEQYF
TRBJ2-5,TRBD1,TRBV2,many,TGTGCCAGCAGTGGCGTCAGGGGGCGGGAGACCCAGTACTTC,CASSGVRGRETQYF
TRBJ1-5,NA,TRBV5-1,many,TGCGCCAGCAGCTTGAGGCCACACAGCGTTGATAGCAATCAGCCCCAGCATTTT,CASSLRPHSVDSNQPQHF
TRBJ1-1,TRBD1,TRBV10-3,many,TGTGCCATCAGTGAGTTAGGGACAGAGAACACTGAAGCTTTCTTT,CAISELGTENTEAFF
TRBJ2-7,NA,TRBV7-6,NA,TGTGCCAGCAGCTTAGCGGGCCGTACCGAGCAGTACTTC,CASSLAGRTEQYF
TRBJ2-5,TRBD1,TRBV20-1,many,TGCAGTGCGGACAGGGGAGGGATCGAGACCCAGTACTTC,CSADRGGIETQYF
TRBJ1-2,TRBD1,TRBV20-1,many,TGCAGTGCTAGAGACCCGAACAGGGGCCAAGGCTACACCTTC,CSARDPNRGQGYTF
TRBJ1-5,NA,TRBV27,NA,TGTGCCAGCTTAACCTGGGACGACCGAAAATTGCATTTT,CASLTWDDRKLHF